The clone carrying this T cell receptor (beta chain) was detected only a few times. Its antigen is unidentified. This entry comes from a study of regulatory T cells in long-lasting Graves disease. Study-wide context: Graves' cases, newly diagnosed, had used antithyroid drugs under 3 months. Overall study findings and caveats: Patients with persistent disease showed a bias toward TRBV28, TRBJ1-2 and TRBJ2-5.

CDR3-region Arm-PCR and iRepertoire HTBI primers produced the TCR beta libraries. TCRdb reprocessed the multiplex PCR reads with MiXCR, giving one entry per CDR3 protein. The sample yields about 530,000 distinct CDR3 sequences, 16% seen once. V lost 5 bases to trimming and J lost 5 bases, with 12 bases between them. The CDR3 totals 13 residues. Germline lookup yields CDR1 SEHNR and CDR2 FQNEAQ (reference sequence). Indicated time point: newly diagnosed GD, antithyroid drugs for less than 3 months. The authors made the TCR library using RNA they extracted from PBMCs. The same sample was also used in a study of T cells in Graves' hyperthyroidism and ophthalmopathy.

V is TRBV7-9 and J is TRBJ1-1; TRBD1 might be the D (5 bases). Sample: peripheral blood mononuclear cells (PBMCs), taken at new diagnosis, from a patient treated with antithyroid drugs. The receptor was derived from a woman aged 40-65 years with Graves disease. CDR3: CASSPMGDTEAFF. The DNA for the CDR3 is TGTGCCAGCAGCCCTATGGGGGATACTGAAGCTTTCTTT.